The next 21 T cell receptor beta chains were all read from a single sample in a study of control samples from healthy donors and cancer patients. Profiled with immunoSEQ multiplex PCR; TCRdb holds only in-frame clones, not every one. This repertoire shows tens of thousands of clones, approximately 90% found once; its top ten account for 1.6%. The sequenced sample consisted of PBMCs. These receptors originate from a man aged 40-50 years with colorectal cancer.

J is TRBJ2-1 and V is TRBV11-3, with D possibly TRBD1 on 5 matching bases. CDR3 length: 14 amino acids. Trimming left V 1 base short and J 4 bases short, with 8 bases between. CDR1 and CDR2 (germline): SGHNT, YENEEA. CDR3 nucleotide sequence: TGTGCCAGCAGCTTAGGGGCAGGGTACAATGAGCAGTTCTTC. Amino acids: CASSLGAGYNEQFF.

The chain employs TRBV18 and TRBJ1-1, with D possibly being TRBD1 (5 bases). The CDR3 sequence is 12 residues long. Germline CDR1 KGHSH, CDR2 LQKENI. Trimming shortened V by 1 base and J by 8 bases, and 8 bases separated the two germline ends. CDR3: CASSPRGPEAFF. The CDR3 DNA reads TGTGCCAGCTCACCACGGGGCCCCGAAGCTTTCTTT.

This clone was counted a few times. This chain links TRBV7-9 with TRBJ1-4, with TRBD1 as a possible D gene (6 bases). CDR3 length: 16 amino acids. Germline loops: CDR1 SEHNR, CDR2 FQNEAQ (reference sequence). Between the trimmed V and J ends, which lost 1 base and 7 bases, there was a span of 16 bases. The CDR3: CASSLGRGLGGEKLFF. CDR3 sequence (DNA): TGTGCCAGCAGCTTAGGCCGGGGGCTGGGAGGTGAAAAACTGTTTTTT.

The chain is built from TRBV30 and TRBJ2-4; 8 bases are a match to TRBD2. This CDR3 spans 17 amino acids. V dropped 3 bases and J dropped 6; count of bases not matched to a gene: 16. CDR1 is GTSNPN, CDR2 SVGIG, per germline (reference sequence). The CDR3 loop is CAWSKLRLANQGNIQYF. CDR3 bases: TGTGCCTGGAGCAAATTAAGACTAGCGAACCAGGGAAACATTCAGTACTTC.

This chain links TRBV6-2 or TRBV6-3 with TRBJ2-1, with 10 bases lining up with TRBD1. Germline CDR1 MNHEY, CDR2 SVGEGT. Trimming took 2 bases from V and 4 from J; bases not matched to a gene: 5. This CDR3 is built from 16 residues. For the CDR3, the DNA is TGTGCCAGCAGTTACACGCCGGGACAGGGGTACAATGAGCAGTTCTTC. Its translation is CASSYTPGQGYNEQFF.

The J gene is TRBJ1-3, the V gene TRBV9; TRBD1 matches 7 bases. V trimming: 4 bases; J trimming: 0 bases; junction bases outside the gene matches: 7. The CDR3 has 16 residues. Germline-derived CDR1 and CDR2 are SGDLS and YYNGEE. For the CDR3, the DNA is TGTGCCAGCAGCTCAGGGGGGACAAGCTCTGGAAACACCATATATTTT. This encodes CASSSGGTSSGNTIYF.

The chain recombines TRBV9 with TRBJ2-5; the D call may be TRBD1 or TRBD2 (5 bases each). The CDR3 contains 15 residues. Germline CDR1 SGDLS, CDR2 YYNGEE. The ends were cut back, 3 bases at V and 3 bases at J, with 15 bases in the middle. CDR3 sequence: CASSAGGGREETQYF. The CDR3 nucleotides read TGTGCCAGCAGCGCGGGTGGGGGAAGGGAAGAGACCCAGTACTTC. Together with reference TRBV9 and TRBJ2-5, the CDR3 gives the full variable domain: DSGVTQTPKHLITATGQRVTLRCSPRSGDLSVYWYQQSLDQGLQFLIQYYNGEERAKGNILERFSAQQFPDLHSELNLSSLELGDSALYFCASSAGGGREETQYFGPGTRLLVL.

This clone was seen only a few times. This chain joins TRBV7-9 and TRBJ1-6; no clear D. The CDR3 has 14 residues. Germline V gives CDR1 SEHNR, CDR2 FQNEAQ (reference sequence). Trimming took off 3 bases at V and 4 bases at J, with 7 bases between the two ends. The DNA of the CDR3 is TGTGCCAGCAGCTTGCTTAATTATAATTCACCCCTCCACTTT. Protein product: CASSLLNYNSPLHF.

J is TRBJ1-5 and V is TRBV19; 11 bases are shared with TRBD1. This CDR3 region has 17 residues. The germline V gene has CDR1 LNHDA and CDR2 SQIVND (reference sequence). The V segment lost 1 base and the J segment 2 bases; nucleotides outside the gene matches: 4. In DNA form, the CDR3 reads TGTGCCAGTAGTATAGCCCCGGGACAGGGGGGCAATCAGCCCCAGCATTTT. It encodes CASSIAPGQGGNQPQHF.

The V gene is TRBV4-2, the J gene TRBJ2-4, with D tentatively TRBD2 (6 bases). The CDR3 extends over 15 amino acids. From germline, CDR1 is LGHNA and CDR2 YNFKEQ. V lost 0 bases, J lost 2 bases, and 8 bases lay in between. Here the CDR3 reads CASSQDGGTKNIQYF. The CDR3 DNA is TGTGCCAGCAGCCAAGATGGGGGGACCAAAAACATTCAGTACTTC.

This chain links TRBV28 with TRBJ2-1, with a possible D match to TRBD2 (5 bases). CDR1 is MDHEN and CDR2 is SYDVKM in the germline V gene. V gave up 5 bases and J gave up 10 bases, with 9 bases separating them. This CDR3 region has 11 residues. The CDR3 nucleotides are TGTGCCAGCAGTCGCCAGCGGGAGCAGTTCTTC. Its translation is CASSRQREQFF.

V usage is TRBV12-3 or TRBV12-4 and J usage is TRBJ2-7; no firm D call. Trimming stripped 2 bases from V and 5 bases from J, with 7 bases between. This CDR3 is built from 12 residues. CDR3 loop: CASSLRWNEQYF. DNA of the CDR3: TGTGCCAGCAGTTTAAGGTGGAACGAGCAGTACTTC.

The J gene is TRBJ2-3, the V gene TRBV7-2; maybe TRBD1 (6 bases). The CDR3 has 15 residues. In germline, CDR1 is SGHTA, CDR2 FQGNSA. V lost 6 bases and J lost 2, with 15 bases in between. The DNA for the CDR3 is TGTGCCAGCAGTTTCCCGTGGGGGCACACAGATACGCAGTATTTT. Translated: CASSFPWGHTDTQYF.

J is TRBJ2-7 and V is TRBV27; either TRBD1 or TRBD2 may fit D (5 bases each). Trimming removed 2 bases at V and 3 bases at J, with 11 bases between. The germline V gene encodes CDR1 MNHEY and CDR2 SMNVEV (reference sequence). The CDR3 has 14 residues. CDR3 amino acids: CASSLGGWGYEQYF. CDR3 bases: TGTGCCAGCAGTTTAGGGGGATGGGGCTACGAGCAGTACTTC.

The V and J genes are TRBV13 and TRBJ2-7; the D gene is possibly TRBD2 (6 bases). CDR3 length: 15 residues. Deletions cut 5 bases from V and 5 bases from J, with 19 bases between. Germline values: CDR1 PRHDT, CDR2 FYEKMQ (reference sequence). The CDR3, as DNA: TGTGCCAGCAGCCCCCGTCCGGGACTCGGGAACGAGCAGTACTTC. Protein product: CASSPRPGLGNEQYF.

The chain has TRBV24-1 and TRBJ2-5; D may be TRBD1 or TRBD2 (5 bases each). The CDR3 is 11 amino acids. Germline V gene lookup returns CDR1 KGHDR and CDR2 SFDVKD. V dropped 9 bases and J dropped 3 bases, with 7 bases sitting between them. The CDR3 bases are TGTGCCACCGGGGGAGAAGAGACCCAGTACTTC. This encodes CATGGEETQYF.

The gene calls are TRBV27 and TRBJ2-7; no firm D call. The CDR3 loop spans 12 amino acids. The germline CDR1 and CDR2 sequences are MNHEY and SMNVEV (reference sequence). The V and J ends lost 7 bases and 0 bases respectively, with 7 bases between them. This CDR3 reads CASKGYSYEQYF. In DNA, the CDR3 is TGTGCCAGCAAGGGCTACTCCTACGAGCAGTACTTC.

The gene calls are TRBV27 and TRBJ1-1; 8 nucleotides align to TRBD1. CDR3 size: 15 residues. Germline CDR1 MNHEY, CDR2 SMNVEV (reference sequence). Trimming took 5 bases from V and 4 from J; bases not matched to a gene: 9. This chain's CDR3 is CASSVGQGVSTEAFF. Here the CDR3 DNA reads TGTGCCAGCAGTGTAGGACAGGGTGTCTCCACTGAAGCTTTCTTT.

This chain joins TRBV6-5 and TRBJ2-7, with 9 positions matching TRBD1. The CDR3 consists of 14 residues. V dropped 10 bases and J dropped 1; count of bases not matched to a gene: 8. CDR1 and CDR2 from the germline V gene are MNHEY and SVGAGI. Written as DNA, the CDR3 is TGTGCCACCGATTATGGGACAGGGTCCTACGAGCAGTACTTC. Residues: CATDYGTGSYEQYF.

The chain couples TRBV2 to TRBJ2-7; 9 bases agree with TRBD1. The germline V gene encodes CDR1 SNHLY and CDR2 FYNNEI. This CDR3 has 13 amino acids. The trim removed 8 bases at V and 4 bases at J, leaving 6 bases unmatched. The CDR3, as DNA: TGTGCCAGCGGAGGGACAGGGTTTTACGAGCAGTACTTC. It yields the protein CASGGTGFYEQYF.

The chain couples TRBV12-5 to TRBJ2-5; D assignment may be TRBD1 or TRBD2 (5 bases each). Germline V CDR1 and CDR2: LGHNT, FRNRAP. Deletions cut 1 base from V and 9 bases from J, with 18 bases between. The CDR3 spans 15 residues. The CDR3 loop reads CASGLESTAKGPQYF. In nucleotides, the CDR3 is TGTGCTAGTGGTTTGGAATCGACAGCCAAGGGACCCCAGTACTTC.